This T cell receptor (beta chain) was retrieved from a study of blood T cells in healthy people across ages. Concerning this clonotype itself: The antigen remains undetermined.

It was approximately 9 milliliters of peripheral blood that were drawn from each donor. This CDR3 has 14 amino acids. Trimming left V 2 bases short and J 6 bases short, with 10 bases between. In germline, CDR1 is MGHRA, CDR2 YSYEKL. The authors ran a second PCR of about 6 to 11 cycles using a sample-barcoded 5' primer and a J-beta primer mix. MiXCR, applied by TCRdb to the 5' RACE reads, yields one record per CDR3 protein. Among over 450,000 distinct CDR3 sequences listed, 20% to 30% were seen once. General study results and limits: Aged donors had fewer naive CD4+ cells and lower diversity than long-lived donors.

This same sample was also part of a study on T cells of mothers and their children.

Sequenced material: blood. The V and J genes are TRBV4-1 and TRBJ2-2; possibly TRBD1 for D (5 bases). The source is a boy between 10 and 17 years old in good health. CDR3 protein: CASSQTQGAGELFF. CDR3 DNA: TGCGCCAGCAGCCAAACCCAGGGCGCCGGGGAGCTGTTTTTT.